Detailed here is one TCR beta chain. The target of this receptor is not known. Base qualities are not provided; no much larger clone lies one nucleotide away. Sequenced using an Illumina HiSeq 2500. TCR beta libraries were prepared by quantitative 5'-RACE with molecular barcodes. As for the original processing: A new computational method, built on a probabilistic model of VDJ rearrangement, was used to identify disease-linked TCR variants. TCRdb reprocessed the public reads (quality trimming at Q25 with fastp, clone calling with MiXCR) and kept in-frame beta chains. Rows with a matching CDR3 protein are joined into one entry that keeps the most common DNA and genes. The V and J calls and clone size are TCRdb's, not the authors'. This sample comprises about 500,000 distinct CDR3 sequences, 10% to 15% of them detected only once. The ten largest clonotypes hold 6.8% of the sample. This sample was included in a study of CD8 T cells in ankylosing spondylitis (dated by TCRdb to about 2017). Describing the broader study: The study profiled T cell receptor beta repertoires in healthy donors and ankylosing spondylitis patients to find disease-linked TCR variants. Peripheral blood was sampled, and synovial fluid was additionally collected from ankylosing spondylitis patients. In total, the full study cohort was made up of approximately 99 healthy donors and roughly 27 ankylosing spondylitis patients.

Overall study outcomes, separate from this receptor: Blood from ankylosing spondylitis patients appeared to be characterized by a TCR beta motif composed of about eight highly homologous amino acid variants. Significant enrichment of the disease-linked clones was reported in matched synovial fluid samples from ankylosing spondylitis patients. Some motif variants were previously reported in synovial fluid and blood of reactive arthritis patients, suggesting common disease-initiation mechanisms. The disease-linked clones showed a CD8+ phenotype and occurred at relatively low frequencies in peripheral blood.

Reading the germline V gene (reference sequence) gives CDR1 MNHEY and CDR2 SMNVEV. Trimming removed 3 bases from V and 3 bases from J; the gene matches leave 7 bases unexplained. The CDR3 runs 15 amino acids, cysteine and phenylalanine included. Only CDR3 DNA remains: 45 bases, in frame from the first base. The V gene is TRBV27 and the J gene is TRBJ2-7; 8 bases in between match TRBD2. The TCR comes from a male donor with ankylosing spondylitis. Sequencing was carried out using blood, either unsorted or a sorted T cell fraction (not recorded which). The bases read TGTGCCAGCAGTTTGCGGGCTAGCGGGTACTACGAGCAGTACTTC. The resulting protein is CASSLRASGYYEQYF.